This T cell receptor (beta chain) is from a study of early T cells in non-severe SARS-CoV-2 infection. Study-level background: Sequencing targeted bulk RNA from unsorted whole blood, leaving chains unpaired.

TCRdb analysed the 5' RACE reads with MiXCR anew, one entry per CDR3 protein. The table records about 48,000 distinct CDR3 sequences, about 13% of them present only once. From germline, CDR1 is MDHEN and CDR2 SYDVKM. This CDR3 region has 12 residues. Trimming pared 3 bases from V and 2 bases from J, leaving 4 bases between. This clonotype was counted only a few times. The chain uses TRBV28 and TRBJ1-2; D is ambiguous. The source material was whole blood. The origin of this receptor is an adult who was a healthcare worker with PCR-confirmed SARS-CoV-2 infection or an uninfected control (not recorded which). CDR3 nucleotides: TGTGCCAGCAGTTTGGGGAACTATGGCTACACCTTC. Amino acid sequence: CASSLGNYGYTF.